What follows are 13 T cell receptor beta chains derived from one specimen sequenced in a study of CD8 T cells in ankylosing spondylitis. MiXCR, run by TCRdb on the 5' RACE reads, gives a single entry per CDR3 protein. The sample shows about 240,000 distinct CDR3 sequences, 8.2% of them seen only once. Sequencing used blood, either unsorted or a sorted T cell fraction (not recorded which). The receptors stem from a female donor with ankylosing spondylitis or in good health (not recorded which).

This clonotype has ten or more counts. This chain links TRBV7-3 with TRBJ2-2; no definite D call. This CDR3 has 14 residues. The germline gives CDR1 SGHTA, CDR2 FQGTGA. With 5 bases removed from V and 0 bases from J, the gap between germline ends came to 7 bases. The CDR3 nucleotides are TGTGCCAGCAGCCTATACACGAACACCGGGGAGCTGTTTTTT. It encodes CASSLYTNTGELFF.

J is TRBJ1-6 and V is TRBV3-1, with D possibly being TRBD1 (6 bases). CDR3 length: 14 amino acids. Trimming took 0 bases from V and 10 from J, leaving 10 bases between them. Germline CDR1 reads LGHDT; CDR2 reads YNNKEL (reference sequence). In DNA form, the CDR3 reads TGTGCCAGCAGCCAAGAGGGGGCGAAGTCACCCCTCCACTTT. Translating it yields CASSQEGAKSPLHF.

This clonotype showed up many times. This chain joins TRBV24-1 and TRBJ2-5, with 8 bases lining up with TRBD1. V lost 7 bases and J lost 5; bases outside the gene matches: 17. The CDR3 spans 17 residues. In germline, CDR1 is KGHDR, CDR2 SFDVKD. CDR3 nucleotides: TGTGCCACCAGCTCTTTTTCTGCGACAGGGGTTCACGAGACCCAGTACTTC. It codes for CATSSFSATGVHETQYF.

This clonotype was counted ten times or more. Since the CDR3 does not end with the conserved phenylalanine or tryptophan, this likely comes from a read error. The DNA is omitted, as the CDR3 cannot be located on it reliably, and the CDR3 follows TCRdb's listing. This chain links TRBV2 with TRBJ2-1; the D call TRBD2 from the table was never checked on the DNA. The CDR3 spans 11 amino acids, including both terminal residues. CDR1 is SNHLY and CDR2 is FYNNEI in the germline V gene. Here the CDR3 reads CASSRTSGSYL.

The V and J genes are TRBV19 and TRBJ1-3; 7 bases fit TRBD1. Trimming took 5 bases from V and 0 from J; bases not matched to a gene: 16. Per the germline V gene, CDR1 is LNHDA and CDR2 is SQIVND (reference sequence). The CDR3 is made up of 19 amino acids. The CDR3 bases are TGTGCCAGTAGTGGGGGACAGAGATCGGCCAGAATCTCTGGAAACACCATATATTTT. Encoded protein: CASSGGQRSARISGNTIYF.

This clonotype was observed at least ten times. The chain joins TRBV5-5 to TRBJ2-1; 7 bases are shared with TRBD2. V shed 1 base, J shed 0 bases, and the junction held 4 bases outside the gene matches. The CDR3 spans 16 residues. Per the germline V gene, CDR1 is SGHKS and CDR2 is YYEKEE (reference sequence). Written as DNA, the CDR3 is TGTGCCAGCAGCTTGTCTAGGACTAGCTCCTACAATGAGCAGTTCTTC. It translates to CASSLSRTSSYNEQFF.

Points on this clonotype: Since a much larger clone is just one base distant, this may be a read error. This chain uses TRBV29-1 with TRBJ1-5; 9 nucleotides match TRBD1. The germline V gene encodes CDR1 SQVTM and CDR2 ANQGSEA. This CDR3 has 13 amino acids. The CDR3 nucleotides are TGCAGCGTGATGGGACAGGGCAATCAGCCCCAGAATTTT. Residues: CSVMGQGNQPQNF.

This clonotype came up many times. The chain recombines TRBV6-2 or TRBV6-3 with TRBJ1-1; 7 nucleotides match TRBD1. V was pared by 4 bases and J by 3 bases, with 11 bases of the junction left unmatched. The CDR3 is 16 residues long. CDR1 MNHEY and CDR2 SVGEGT come from the germline V gene. The CDR3 DNA reads TGTGCCAGCAGTTTCACCCCGGGACAGCCGTACACTGAAGCTTTCTTT. Translation: CASSFTPGQPYTEAFF.

This clonotype was counted ten times or more. This chain links TRBV20-1 with TRBJ1-6; D ambiguous. V gave up 5 bases and J gave up 0 bases, with 11 bases separating them. The CDR3 is 15 residues long. The germline V gene has CDR1 DFQATT and CDR2 SNEGSKA (reference sequence). The CDR3 here is CSAQRMSSYNSPLHF. CDR3 bases: TGCAGTGCTCAAAGGATGAGCTCCTATAATTCACCCCTCCACTTT.

This clonotype came up many times. The gene calls are TRBV18 and TRBJ2-3; TRBD1 is a possible D gene (6 bases). CDR1 is KGHSH, CDR2 LQKENI, per germline. The length of the CDR3 is 15 residues. The V and J ends lost 5 bases and 2 bases respectively, with 14 bases between them. In DNA form, the CDR3 reads TGTGCCAGCTCAGGGGGCAGAAAATTCACAGATACGCAGTATTTT. This gives the protein CASSGGRKFTDTQYF.

In its sample, this clonotype was seen a few times. This sequence joins TRBV27 and TRBJ2-3; tentatively, D is TRBD2 (6 bases). The CDR3 consists of 16 residues. V gave up 0 bases and J gave up 0 bases, with 10 bases separating them. Germline loops: CDR1 MNHEY, CDR2 SMNVEV (reference sequence). The CDR3 bases are TGTGCCAGCAGTTTATCGGCTCGGGGGAGCACAGATACGCAGTATTTT. Encoded protein: CASSLSARGSTDTQYF.

This clonotype occurred a few times. V and J are TRBV7-9 and TRBJ2-2; the D is unclear. Germline V gene lookup returns CDR1 SEHNR and CDR2 FQNEAQ (reference sequence). The CDR3 has 16 amino acids. Trimming cost V 2 bases and J 5 bases, with 15 bases left between them. In DNA form, the CDR3 reads TGTGCCAGCAGCTTAATTTGGCAAGAAGGGACCGGGGAGCTGTTTTTT. It specifies CASSLIWQEGTGELFF.

This clonotype was recorded at least ten times. The chain is built from TRBV29-1 and TRBJ2-2; D uncertain. CDR3 length: 13 residues. Germline CDR1 SQVTM, CDR2 ANQGSEA. Trimming took off 4 bases at V and 1 base at J, with 7 bases between the two ends. CDR3 residues: CSVATQNTGELFF. The CDR3 DNA is TGCAGCGTTGCCACCCAGAACACCGGGGAGCTGTTTTTT.